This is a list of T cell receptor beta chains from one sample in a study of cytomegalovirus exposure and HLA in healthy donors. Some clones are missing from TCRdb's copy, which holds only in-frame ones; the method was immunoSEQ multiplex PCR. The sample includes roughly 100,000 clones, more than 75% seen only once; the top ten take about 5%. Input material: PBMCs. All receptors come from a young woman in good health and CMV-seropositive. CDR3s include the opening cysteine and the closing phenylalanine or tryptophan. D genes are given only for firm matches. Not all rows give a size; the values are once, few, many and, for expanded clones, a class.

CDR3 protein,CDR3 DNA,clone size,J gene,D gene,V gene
CASSYLGPADTQYF,TGTGCCAGCAGTTACCTAGGCCCGGCAGATACGCAGTATTTT,-,TRBJ2-3,-,TRBV6-5
CASSQGATNEKLFF,TGTGCCAGCAGCCAAGGGGCGACTAATGAAAAACTGTTTTTT,-,TRBJ1-4,-,TRBV7-9
CASIERDNPYEQYF,TGTGCCAGCATCGAACGGGACAACCCCTACGAGCAGTACTTC,-,TRBJ2-7,-,TRBV7-9
CASSIPGHSNSPLHF,TGTGCCAGCAGCATACCGGGACACAGTAATTCACCCCTCCACTTT,-,TRBJ1-6,-,TRBV5-4
CASSEPPGTEAFF,TGTGCCAGCAGTGAACCGCCCGGCACTGAAGCTTTCTTT,once,TRBJ1-1,-,TRBV6-1
CASSLDLAGEQYF,TGCGCCAGCAGCTTGGATTTGGCAGGCGAGCAGTACTTC,-,TRBJ2-7,-,TRBV5-1
CAISESEQGVSEQYF,TGTGCCATCAGTGAGTCCGAACAGGGGGTCAGCGAGCAGTACTTC,once,TRBJ2-7,TRBD1,TRBV10-3
CASSPVGHGVDTEAFF,TGTGCTAGCAGCCCGGTGGGACATGGAGTAGACACTGAAGCTTTCTTT,few,TRBJ1-1,-,TRBV7-7
CASRGGNSNQPQHF,TGTGCCAGCAGGGGGGGAAATAGCAATCAGCCCCAGCATTTT,few,TRBJ1-5,-,TRBV6-5
CASSPSGVGQPQHF,TGTGCCAGCTCCCCCAGCGGGGTGGGTCAGCCCCAGCATTTT,-,TRBJ1-5,-,TRBV18
CASSLMGGRTNEKLFF,TGTGCCAGCAGTTTGATGGGGGGAAGGACTAATGAAAAACTGTTTTTT,once,TRBJ1-4,-,TRBV27
CASSLWLSREGTYEQYF,TGTGCCAGCAGCTTATGGTTGTCGCGGGAGGGCACGTACGAGCAGTACTTC,few,TRBJ2-7,TRBD2,TRBV7-2
CASSPNYRGGENTEAFF,TGCGCCAGCAGCCCAAACTACAGGGGAGGAGAGAACACTGAAGCTTTCTTT,-,TRBJ1-1,TRBD1,TRBV5-1
CASSFTLYNEQFF,TGTGCCAGCAGCTTTACTCTATACAATGAGCAGTTCTTC,-,TRBJ2-1,-,TRBV5-6
CAWGLYRGRYEQYF,TGTGCCTGGGGATTATACAGGGGGAGGTACGAGCAGTACTTC,-,TRBJ2-7,TRBD1,TRBV30
CSVEDLGVAGGYYNEQFF,TGCAGCGTTGAAGATCTTGGGGTAGCGGGAGGATATTACAATGAGCAGTTCTTC,few,TRBJ2-1,TRBD2,TRBV29-1
CASSTVDRVGEQYF,TGTGCCAGCAGCACCGTCGACAGGGTCGGGGAGCAGTACTTC,-,TRBJ2-7,TRBD1,TRBV28
CASSLVSGAGNTIYF,TGTGCCAGCAGCTTGGTATCAGGGGCTGGAAACACCATATATTTT,-,TRBJ1-3,-,TRBV5-4
CATSSPSGLAGPYEQYF,TGTGCCACCAGCAGTCCCAGCGGGCTAGCGGGGCCCTACGAGCAGTACTTC,-,TRBJ2-7,TRBD2,TRBV15
CASSDRPNYGYTF,TGTGCCAGCAGTGACAGGCCTAACTATGGCTACACCTTC,-,TRBJ1-2,-,TRBV6-1
CAWSRTGTPNYGYTF,TGTGCCTGGAGTCGGACAGGAACCCCGAACTATGGCTACACCTTC,-,TRBJ1-2,TRBD1,TRBV30
CAWSLSGTNYEQFF,TGTGCCTGGAGTCTTTCCGGGACTAACTATGAGCAGTTCTTC,once,TRBJ2-1,TRBD2,TRBV30
CASSPSNGRNTEAFF,TGTGCCAGTAGTCCTTCGAACGGGAGGAACACTGAAGCTTTCTTT,-,TRBJ1-1,-,TRBV19
CASSLSGDQETQYF,TGTGCCAGCAGCTTGAGCGGAGATCAAGAGACCCAGTACTTC,-,TRBJ2-5,-,TRBV28
CASSQSLTAYNEQFF,TGCGCCAGCAGCCAATCCCTAACAGCTTACAATGAGCAGTTCTTC,-,TRBJ2-1,-,TRBV4-1
CASSQILASGEQFF,TGCGCCAGCAGCCAAATATTAGCGAGTGGAGAGCAGTTCTTC,once,TRBJ2-1,-,TRBV4-1
CASSSFDPAAYGYTF,TGTGCCAGCAGTTCGTTCGACCCGGCGGCCTATGGCTACACCTTC,few,TRBJ1-2,-,TRBV27
CASSPIGLAEETQYF,TGTGCCAGCAGCCCTATTGGACTAGCGGAAGAGACCCAGTACTTC,-,TRBJ2-5,TRBD2,TRBV7-9
CASSTGTAYEQYF,TGTGCCAGCTCAACCGGGACAGCCTACGAGCAGTACTTC,-,TRBJ2-7,TRBD1,TRBV18
CAISGMTSGSSNEQFF,TGTGCCATCAGTGGAATGACTAGCGGGAGTAGTAATGAGCAGTTCTTC,many,TRBJ2-1,TRBD2,TRBV10-3
CASSEVLAGAYEQYF,TGTGCCAGCAGTGAAGTCTTAGCGGGTGCCTACGAGCAGTACTTC,-,TRBJ2-7,TRBD2,TRBV2
CASRDSRLRPYGYTF,TGTGCCAGCAGAGACAGTCGGCTTAGGCCCTATGGCTACACCTTC,-,TRBJ1-2,-,TRBV19
CARAQARVTEAFF,TGTGCCAGGGCCCAGGCGAGGGTCACTGAAGCTTTCTTT,few,TRBJ1-1,-,TRBV2
CASSEGTGKMNTEAFF,TGCGCCAGCAGTGAAGGGACAGGGAAGATGAACACTGAAGCTTTCTTT,-,TRBJ1-1,TRBD1,TRBV10-1
CAWTLGGTDTQYF,TGTGCCTGGACCCTGGGGGGTACAGATACGCAGTATTTT,-,TRBJ2-3,-,TRBV30
CASSSSQGPWETQYF,TGTGCCAGCAGCTCGTCACAGGGGCCTTGGGAGACCCAGTACTTC,-,TRBJ2-5,TRBD1,TRBV7-6
CASSQKDRGDTGELFF,TGCGCCAGCAGCCAGAAGGACAGGGGCGACACCGGGGAGCTGTTTTTT,-,TRBJ2-2,TRBD1,TRBV4-1
CASSLDTSGSGYTF,TGCGCCAGCAGCTTGGACACCTCGGGGTCTGGCTACACCTTC,-,TRBJ1-2,-,TRBV5-1
CAIPVGPQGSSDQETQYF,TGTGCCATCCCCGTGGGACCACAGGGGTCGAGTGACCAAGAGACCCAGTACTTC,-,TRBJ2-5,TRBD1,TRBV16
CASSPVARGNEQFF,TGTGCCAGCAGCCCCGTGGCTAGGGGAAATGAGCAGTTCTTC,-,TRBJ2-1,-,TRBV27
CASSTTGNTEAFF,TGTGCCAGCAGCACCACAGGGAACACTGAAGCTTTCTTT,-,TRBJ1-1,-,TRBV7-9
CASARDSGSEAFF,TGTGCCAGCGCTCGGGACAGCGGGTCTGAAGCTTTCTTT,-,TRBJ1-1,TRBD1,TRBV28
CASSWDFNEQFF,TGCGCCAGCAGTTGGGACTTCAATGAGCAGTTCTTC,-,TRBJ2-1,-,TRBV10-2
CASSPRGGSYNEQFF,TGTGCCAGCAGCCCAAGAGGGGGCTCCTACAATGAGCAGTTCTTC,-,TRBJ2-1,-,TRBV7-9
CASRGRTGPFEQYF,TGTGCCAGCAGGGGCCGGACAGGCCCGTTCGAGCAGTACTTC,-,TRBJ2-7,TRBD1,TRBV5-4
CASSNGQGVYPLHF,TGCGCCAGCAGCAACGGACAGGGGGTATATCCCCTCCACTTT,-,TRBJ1-6,TRBD1,TRBV5-1
CASSFGSGVAWGLNTEAFF,TGCGCCAGCAGCTTCGGATCAGGGGTCGCTTGGGGGCTGAACACTGAAGCTTTCTTT,-,TRBJ1-1,-,TRBV5-1
CASSGGRAATDTQYF,TGTGCCAGCAGCGGCGGGAGGGCCGCCACAGATACGCAGTATTTT,-,TRBJ2-3,TRBD2,TRBV27
CASSPLTGPIYEQYF,TGTGCCAGCAGCCCCTTGACAGGCCCCATCTACGAGCAGTACTTC,-,TRBJ2-7,-,TRBV6-5
CAWSGTAYTDTQYF,TGTGCCTGGAGTGGGACTGCCTACACAGATACGCAGTATTTT,-,TRBJ2-3,-,TRBV30
CASSSNPVLNNEQFF,TGTGCCAGCAGCTCAAACCCGGTATTGAACAATGAGCAGTTCTTC,-,TRBJ2-1,-,TRBV7-9
CASSLGTGGPGETQYF,TGTGCCAGCAGCCTCGGGACAGGGGGACCGGGAGAGACCCAGTACTTC,-,TRBJ2-5,TRBD1,TRBV11-2
CASSPLAEPSYEQYF,TGCGCCAGCAGCCCACTAGCGGAGCCCTCCTACGAGCAGTACTTC,-,TRBJ2-7,TRBD2,TRBV5-1
CASSLILAGMSEQFF,TGTGCCAGCAGCTTAATACTAGCGGGGATGAGTGAGCAGTTCTTC,once,TRBJ2-1,TRBD2,TRBV7-3
CSVVAGGIYEQYF,TGCAGCGTTGTGGCGGGAGGGATCTACGAGCAGTACTTC,-,TRBJ2-7,TRBD2,TRBV29-1